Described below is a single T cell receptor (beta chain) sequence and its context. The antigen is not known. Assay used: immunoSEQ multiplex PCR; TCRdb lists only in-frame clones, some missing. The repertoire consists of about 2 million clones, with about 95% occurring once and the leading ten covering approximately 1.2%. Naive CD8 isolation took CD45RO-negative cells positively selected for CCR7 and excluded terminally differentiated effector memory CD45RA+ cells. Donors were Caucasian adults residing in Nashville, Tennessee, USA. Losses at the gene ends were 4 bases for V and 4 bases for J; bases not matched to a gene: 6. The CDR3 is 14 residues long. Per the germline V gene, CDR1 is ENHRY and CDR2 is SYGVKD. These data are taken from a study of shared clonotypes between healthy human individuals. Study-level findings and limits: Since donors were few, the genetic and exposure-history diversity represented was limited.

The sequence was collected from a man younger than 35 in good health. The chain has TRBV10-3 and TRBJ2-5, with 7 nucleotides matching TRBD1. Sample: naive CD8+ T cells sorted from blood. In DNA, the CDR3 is TGTGCCATCAGTGGGACAGGCCCCCCAGAGACCCAGTACTTC. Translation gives CAISGTGPPETQYF.